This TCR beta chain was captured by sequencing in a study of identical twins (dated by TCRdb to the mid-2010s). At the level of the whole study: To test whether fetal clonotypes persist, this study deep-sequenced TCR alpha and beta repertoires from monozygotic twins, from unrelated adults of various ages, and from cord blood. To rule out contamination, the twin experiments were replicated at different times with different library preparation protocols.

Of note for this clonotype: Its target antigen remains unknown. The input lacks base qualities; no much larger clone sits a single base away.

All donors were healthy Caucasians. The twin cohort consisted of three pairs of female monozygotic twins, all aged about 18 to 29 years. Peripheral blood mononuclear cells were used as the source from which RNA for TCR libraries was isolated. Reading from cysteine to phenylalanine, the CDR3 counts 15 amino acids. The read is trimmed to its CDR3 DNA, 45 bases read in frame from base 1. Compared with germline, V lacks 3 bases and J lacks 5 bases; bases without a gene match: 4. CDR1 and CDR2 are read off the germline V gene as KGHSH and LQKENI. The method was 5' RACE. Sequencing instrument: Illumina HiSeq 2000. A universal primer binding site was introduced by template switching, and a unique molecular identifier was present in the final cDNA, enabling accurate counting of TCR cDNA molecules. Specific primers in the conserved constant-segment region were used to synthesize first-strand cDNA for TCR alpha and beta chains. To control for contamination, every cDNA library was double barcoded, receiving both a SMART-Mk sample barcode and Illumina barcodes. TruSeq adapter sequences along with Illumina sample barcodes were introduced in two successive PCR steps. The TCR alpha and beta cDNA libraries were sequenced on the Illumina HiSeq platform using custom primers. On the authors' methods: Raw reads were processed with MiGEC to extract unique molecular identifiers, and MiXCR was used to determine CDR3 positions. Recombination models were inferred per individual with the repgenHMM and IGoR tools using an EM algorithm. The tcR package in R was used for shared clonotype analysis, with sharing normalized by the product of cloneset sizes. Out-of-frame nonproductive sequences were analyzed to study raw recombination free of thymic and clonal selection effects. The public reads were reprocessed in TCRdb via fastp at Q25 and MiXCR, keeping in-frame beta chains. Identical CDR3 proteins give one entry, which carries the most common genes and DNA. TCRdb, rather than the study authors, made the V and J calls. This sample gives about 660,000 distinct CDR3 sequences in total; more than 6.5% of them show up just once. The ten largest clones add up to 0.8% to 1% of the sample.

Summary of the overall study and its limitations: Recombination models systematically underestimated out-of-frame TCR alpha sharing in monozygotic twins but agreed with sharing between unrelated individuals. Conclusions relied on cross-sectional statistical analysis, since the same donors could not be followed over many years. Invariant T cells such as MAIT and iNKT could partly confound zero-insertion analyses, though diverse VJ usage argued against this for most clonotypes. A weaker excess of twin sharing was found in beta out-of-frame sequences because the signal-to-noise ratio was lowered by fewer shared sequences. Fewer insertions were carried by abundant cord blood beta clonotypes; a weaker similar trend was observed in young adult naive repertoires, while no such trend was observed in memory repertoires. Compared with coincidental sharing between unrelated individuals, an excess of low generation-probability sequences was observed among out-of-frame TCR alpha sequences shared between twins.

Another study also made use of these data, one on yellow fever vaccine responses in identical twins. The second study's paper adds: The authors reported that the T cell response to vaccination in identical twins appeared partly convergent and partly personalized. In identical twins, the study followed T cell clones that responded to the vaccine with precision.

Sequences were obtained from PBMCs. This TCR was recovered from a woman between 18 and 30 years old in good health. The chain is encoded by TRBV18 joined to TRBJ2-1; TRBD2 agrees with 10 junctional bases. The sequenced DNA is TGTGCCAGCTCACCTGGACTAGCGGCCCACAATGAGCAGTTCTTC. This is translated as CASSPGLAAHNEQFF.